This T cell receptor beta chain was retrieved from a study of CD8+ T cells in alopecia areata. Study summary: Tofacitinib was taken orally by treated patients, and the dose was 5 to 10 mg twice daily.

The treatment here: oral pan-JAK inhibitor, 5-10 mg twice daily. The count of this clone is one. The V gene's germline CDR1 is SGHRS and CDR2 YFSETQ. The ends were cut back, 0 bases at V and 5 bases at J, with 15 bases in the middle. This CDR3 region has 15 residues. The authors extracted RNA and reverse transcribed it into cDNA as the sequencing template. Here immunoSEQ multiplex PCR was the method, and the copy in TCRdb shows in-frame clones only, minus some. Found here are some 190,000 clones, roughly 66% of them singletons; the top ten hold about 0.94%. The TCR originated in a human donor with alopecia areata. This material consisted of CD4+ T cells sorted from blood, taken at week 24, from a patient treated with tofacitinib. The chain has TRBV5-1 and TRBJ2-7, with D possibly TRBD1 on 6 matching bases. The CDR3 reads CASSLAPTGTNEQYF. In DNA form, the CDR3 reads TGCGCCAGCAGCTTGGCCCCGACAGGAACGAACGAGCAGTACTTC.